Listed here are 13 T cell receptor beta chains from one sample, sequenced in a study of shared clonotypes between healthy human individuals. Repertoires were generated with immunoSEQ multiplex PCR, while TCRdb's copy carries only in-frame clones and drops some. The top ten clones hold 1.5% to 2% of a sample with about 2.1 million clones, approximately 94% of them seen once. CD45RO-negative, CCR7-positively selected cells formed the naive CD8 fraction, excluding terminally differentiated effector memory CD45RA+ cells. The source material was naive CD8+ T cells from PBMCs. These receptors were taken from a young man in good health. Some clones in this sample may be carry-over from other donors' samples.

The chain has TRBV9 and TRBJ2-7; D not certain. Germline lookup yields CDR1 SGDLS and CDR2 YYNGEE. This CDR3 spans 15 amino acids. Trimming shortened V by 4 bases and J by 0 bases, and 14 bases separated the two germline ends. The DNA for the CDR3 is TGTGCCAGCAGCCTCTCTCGTGCCGGCTCCTACGAGCAGTACTTC. The encoded protein is CASSLSRAGSYEQYF.

The CDR3 loop is CASSLVWASGIGELFF. The CDR3 DNA reads as TGTGCCAGCAGCTTGGTATGGGCTAGCGGGATCGGGGAGCTGTTTTTT. The rearrangement joins TRBV5-6 to TRBJ2-2; 9 positions match TRBD2. Germline assignment: CDR1 SGHDT and CDR2 YYEEEE. V lost 0 bases to trimming and J lost 7 bases; unmatched junction nucleotides: 7. The CDR3 has 16 amino acids. Together with reference TRBV5-6 and TRBJ2-2, the CDR3 gives the full variable domain: DAGVTQSPTHLIKTRGQQVTLRCSPKSGHDTVSWYQQALGQGPQFIFQYYEEEERQRGNFPDRFSGHQFPNYSSELNVNALLLGDSALYLCASSLVWASGIGELFFGEGSRLTVL.

The chain has TRBV9 and TRBJ1-2, with 7 nucleotides matching TRBD1. In germline, CDR1 is SGDLS, CDR2 YYNGEE. This CDR3 is 14 amino acids long. J gave up 8 bases and V 4 bases, and 11 bases lay outside the gene matches. The CDR3 DNA follows: TGTGCCAGCAGCACCCGGGACAGCCCCCTGGGCTACACCTTC. Its protein is CASSTRDSPLGYTF.

The rearrangement joins TRBV14 to TRBJ2-7, with D perhaps TRBD1 (5 bases). Trimming left V 2 bases short and J 0 bases short, with 11 bases between. In germline, CDR1 is SGHDN, CDR2 FVKESK. The CDR3 extends over 15 amino acids. CDR3 coding DNA: TGTGCCAGCAGCCAACTTCCAGGGAACTCCTACGAGCAGTACTTC. This encodes CASSQLPGNSYEQYF. Full variable domain (missing parts from reference TRBV14 and TRBJ2-7): EAGVTQFPSHSVIEKGQTVTLRCDPISGHDNLYWYRRVMGKEIKFLLHFVKESKQDESGMPNNRFLAERTGGTYSTLKVQPAELEDSGVYFCASSQLPGNSYEQYFGPGTRLTVT.

The rearrangement joins TRBV19 to TRBJ1-5; the match to TRBD1 covers 8 bases. V gave up 5 bases and J gave up 3 bases; unmatched junction bases: 9. Germline V gene data show CDR1 as LNHDA and CDR2 as SQIVND (reference sequence). The CDR3 totals 16 residues. In nucleotides, the CDR3 is TGTGCCAGTAGTTTTTCACCGGACAGGGTCAATCAGCCCCAGCATTTT. Translating it yields CASSFSPDRVNQPQHF.

V gene TRBV4-1 combines with J gene TRBJ2-7; a possible D gene is TRBD2 (5 bases). Germline CDR1 reads MGHRA; CDR2 reads YSYEKL. V was shortened by 0 bases and J by 3 bases, with 12 bases between the two germline ends. This CDR3 spans 15 amino acids. DNA for the CDR3: TGCGCCAGCAGCCAAGATCCACTAGTGTTCTACGAGCAGTACTTC. Protein product: CASSQDPLVFYEQYF.

V gene TRBV4-1 combines with J gene TRBJ2-1; TRBD1 matches 10 bases. CDR1 and CDR2 (germline): MGHRA, YSYEKL. Germline trimming cut 4 bases from V and 9 bases from J; bases unmatched to any gene: 6. This CDR3 is 14 amino acids long. This CDR3 reads CASSPDRGWVEQFF. CDR3 in DNA: TGCGCCAGCAGCCCGGACAGGGGGTGGGTTGAGCAGTTCTTC.

The V call is TRBV5-1, the J call TRBJ2-7; D possibly corresponds to TRBD2 (6 bases). The V end was cut by 4 bases, the J end by 2 bases, with 19 bases between. Germline loops: CDR1 SGHRS, CDR2 YFSETQ. The length of the CDR3 is 16 residues. CDR3 bases: TGCGCCAGCAGCCTTGGAGGGGACGGGCTTGCCTACGAGCAGTACTTC. Translation gives CASSLGGDGLAYEQYF.

This clone was picked up one time. The V call is TRBV27, the J call TRBJ2-7, with 9 nucleotides matching TRBD1. Germline CDR1 and CDR2: MNHEY and SMNVEV (reference sequence). J was trimmed by 6 bases and V by 7 bases; bases with no gene match: 10. CDR3 length: 14 amino acids. CDR3 amino acids: CASTTGTGKVEQYF. As DNA, the CDR3 is TGTGCCAGCACAACTGGGACAGGGAAGGTCGAGCAGTACTTC.

The chain recombines TRBV29-1 with TRBJ2-3, with TRBD1 identical over 7 bases. CDR1 is SQVTM and CDR2 is ANQGSEA in the germline V gene. With V trimmed by 6 bases and J by 2 bases, 5 bases remained unmatched. CDR3 length: 13 residues. CDR3 region: CSVRTGDTDTQYF. The CDR3 DNA follows: TGCAGCGTGCGAACAGGGGACACAGATACGCAGTATTTT.

The chain is built from TRBV4-1 and TRBJ1-2, with a possible D match to TRBD1 (5 bases). V was pared by 4 bases and J by 4 bases, with 19 bases between. The CDR3 spans 16 residues. Germline CDR1 and CDR2: MGHRA and YSYEKL. CDR3 DNA: TGCGCCAGCAGCCTCGTCGGGCAGGGCCAACCCTATGGCTACACCTTC. It specifies CASSLVGQGQPYGYTF.

Only one count was recorded for this clone. The chain recombines TRBV5-1 with TRBJ2-7, with a tentative D call TRBD2 (6 bases). The V gene lost 7 bases and the J gene lost 0 bases, with 14 bases spanning the gap. CDR1 is SGHRS and CDR2 is YFSETQ in the germline V gene. The CDR3 contains 14 residues. In nucleotides, the CDR3 is TGCGCCAGCGCCCCCCGGGGGAACTCCTACGAGCAGTACTTC. Its protein is CASAPRGNSYEQYF.

V is TRBV13 and J is TRBJ2-3; the D gene is possibly TRBD2 (5 bases). V was shortened by 2 bases and J by 1 base, with 13 bases between the two germline ends. Germline assignment: CDR1 PRHDT and CDR2 FYEKMQ (reference sequence). The CDR3 is made up of 16 amino acids. CDR3 DNA sequence: TGTGCCAGCAGCTTAAGCCCAGGCGGGCGCACAGATACGCAGTATTTT. Translating it yields CASSLSPGGRTDTQYF.